This T cell receptor (beta chain) was captured by sequencing in a study of PD-L1 blockade in urothelial cancer. At the level of the study: The authors examined blood 3 weeks (second dose) and 6 weeks after treatment start.

Points on this clone: What it binds is not known.

The sample's time point: pretreatment peripheral blood. Synthetic spike-ins, TCR analog templates, were added into each PCR. Data came from immunoSEQ multiplex PCR; TCRdb stores just in-frame clones and leaves some out. The sample shows about 39,000 clones, about 89% of them seen only once. The study's findings and limits: Pretreatment peripheral blood TCR clonality that fell below the median predicted better survival among the patients studied.

The V gene end was trimmed by 6 bases and the J gene end by 0 bases; junction bases not matched to a gene: 5. The CDR3 consists of 15 residues. Germline CDR1 reads MNHEY; CDR2 reads SVGAGI. This sequence originates from a woman between 55 and 75 years old with urothelial cancer. The V call is TRBV6-5, the J call TRBJ1-5; 7 nucleotides line up with TRBD1. Sequencing was performed on PBMCs, taken around atezolizumab (anti-PD-L1) treatment. DNA for the CDR3: TGTGCCAGCAGCTCCGGACAGGCTAGCAATCAGCCCCAGCATTTT. It yields the protein CASSSGQASNQPQHF.